These T cell receptor beta chains were read from a single sample in a study of T-cell memory formation after mild COVID-19. TCRdb ran MiXCR on the 5' RACE reads and lists one entry per CDR3 protein. The sample includes 400,000 to 450,000 distinct CDR3 sequences, over 15% of them seen just once. The sequenced sample consisted of PBMCs or a T cell subset sorted from them (not recorded which). The origin of the receptors is a man aged 18 to 29 who had mild COVID-19 (a few samples of this study predate the infection). Cell type and time point are not known. CDR3s include the opening cysteine and the closing phenylalanine or tryptophan. The D gene is left open where the match is weak. Part of the rows lack a size; the others show once, few, many or a class for expanded clones.

clone size: NA
V gene: TRBV29-1
J gene: TRBJ2-1
D gene: NA
CDR3 DNA: TGCAGCGAAAGATCAGGGTGGAATGAGCAGTTCTTC
CDR3 protein: CSERSGWNEQFF

clone size: few
V gene: TRBV7-7
J gene: TRBJ2-1
D gene: NA
CDR3 DNA: TGTGCCAGCAGCCAGGACGAGGGGCATGAGCAGTTCTTC
CDR3 protein: CASSQDEGHEQFF

clone size: NA
V gene: TRBV5-6
J gene: TRBJ2-5
D gene: NA
CDR3 DNA: TGTGCCAGCAGCTTGGTTAACAGCCGGATTTACCAAGAGACCCAGTACTTC
CDR3 protein: CASSLVNSRIYQETQYF

clone size: few
V gene: TRBV7-2
J gene: TRBJ2-2
D gene: NA
CDR3 DNA: TGTGCCAGCAGCTTAATGCCGGACACCGGGGAGCTGTTTTTT
CDR3 protein: CASSLMPDTGELFF

clone size: few
V gene: TRBV5-1
J gene: TRBJ2-3
D gene: NA
CDR3 DNA: TGCGCCAGCAGCTCTCGACGGTCTAGCACAGATACGCAGTATTTT
CDR3 protein: CASSSRRSSTDTQYF

clone size: NA
V gene: TRBV20-1
J gene: TRBJ2-5
D gene: NA
CDR3 DNA: TGCAGTGCTACGGGGAGGGAGACCCAGTACTTC
CDR3 protein: CSATGRETQYF

clone size: NA
V gene: TRBV6-6
J gene: TRBJ2-7
D gene: TRBD2
CDR3 DNA: TGTGCCAGCAGTTACTTAGCGGGGGGCCACGAGCAGTACTTC
CDR3 protein: CASSYLAGGHEQYF

clone size: NA
V gene: TRBV13
J gene: TRBJ1-1
D gene: TRBD1
CDR3 DNA: TGTGCCAGCAGCTCTGGGGACAGCATGAACACTGAAGCTTTCTTT
CDR3 protein: CASSSGDSMNTEAFF

clone size: few
V gene: TRBV18
J gene: TRBJ1-5
D gene: TRBD1
CDR3 DNA: TGTGCCAGCTCACTAGACAGGGGTGTACAGCCCCAGCATTTT
CDR3 protein: CASSLDRGVQPQHF

clone size: NA
V gene: TRBV7-9
J gene: TRBJ2-3
D gene: NA
CDR3 DNA: TGTGCCAGCAGCTTAGGACTAGGGCACACAGATACGCAGTATTTT
CDR3 protein: CASSLGLGHTDTQYF

clone size: many
V gene: TRBV5-1
J gene: TRBJ2-1
D gene: TRBD2
CDR3 DNA: TGCGCCAGCAGCTTGACAGGGACTAGCGGGGGGCACAATGAGCAGTTCTTC
CDR3 protein: CASSLTGTSGGHNEQFF

clone size: few
V gene: TRBV6-5
J gene: TRBJ1-2
D gene: NA
CDR3 DNA: TGTGCCAGCAGTTCTCCCGGGGCCTACAAGCTAGGCTACACCTTC
CDR3 protein: CASSSPGAYKLGYTF

clone size: few
V gene: TRBV19
J gene: TRBJ2-1
D gene: TRBD2
CDR3 DNA: TGTGCCAGTAGTACCAGAGCGGGGAGCTCTGAGCAGTTCTTC
CDR3 protein: CASSTRAGSSEQFF

clone size: NA
V gene: TRBV20-1
J gene: TRBJ1-2
D gene: TRBD1
CDR3 DNA: TGCAGTGCTAGAGGTCCCCAGGGGGATCTTGGCTACACCTTC
CDR3 protein: CSARGPQGDLGYTF

clone size: NA
V gene: TRBV11-2
J gene: TRBJ2-2
D gene: TRBD1
CDR3 DNA: TGTGCCAGCAGCTTAGCTTGGGACAGACGCATGAACACCGGGGAGCTGTTTTTT
CDR3 protein: CASSLAWDRRMNTGELFF

clone size: NA
V gene: TRBV25-1
J gene: TRBJ1-2
D gene: NA
CDR3 DNA: TGTGCCAGCAGATCGCGATCAGCCTTCTATGGCTACACCTTC
CDR3 protein: CASRSRSAFYGYTF

clone size: many
V gene: TRBV2
J gene: TRBJ1-1
D gene: NA
CDR3 DNA: TGTGCCAGCAGTGAACGGGGTGAAGCTTTCTTT
CDR3 protein: CASSERGEAFF

clone size: many
V gene: TRBV29-1
J gene: TRBJ2-7
D gene: TRBD1
CDR3 DNA: TGCAGCGTTGAGACGACAGGGGGCTACGAGCAGTACTTC
CDR3 protein: CSVETTGGYEQYF

clone size: few
V gene: TRBV9
J gene: TRBJ2-3
D gene: NA
CDR3 DNA: TGTGCCAGCAGCGTAGAGTCAGGTGGAGATACGCAGTATTTT
CDR3 protein: CASSVESGGDTQYF

clone size: few
V gene: TRBV6-5
J gene: TRBJ2-4
D gene: TRBD1
CDR3 DNA: TGTGCCAGCAGTTACTCGGGACAGAGGACGAACATTCAGTACTTC
CDR3 protein: CASSYSGQRTNIQYF

clone size: NA
V gene: TRBV30
J gene: TRBJ2-7
D gene: NA
CDR3 DNA: TGTGCCTGGAGTGTTGGCGGGACAGCCTACGAGCAGTACTTC
CDR3 protein: CAWSVGGTAYEQYF

clone size: few
V gene: TRBV24-1
J gene: TRBJ2-3
D gene: TRBD1
CDR3 DNA: TGTGCCACCGGGACAGGGTTCACAGATACGCAGTATTTT
CDR3 protein: CATGTGFTDTQYF

clone size: few
V gene: TRBV10-3
J gene: TRBJ2-3
D gene: NA
CDR3 DNA: TGTGCCATCAGTGAGTACCGGGACCCCGGTGCCGATACGCAGTATTTT
CDR3 protein: CAISEYRDPGADTQYF

clone size: NA
V gene: TRBV7-2
J gene: TRBJ2-1
D gene: TRBD2
CDR3 DNA: TGTGCCAGCAGCCATGGGACTAGCGGGCTCTACAATGAGCAGTTCTTC
CDR3 protein: CASSHGTSGLYNEQFF

clone size: few
V gene: TRBV4-2
J gene: TRBJ1-2
D gene: NA
CDR3 DNA: TGTGCCAGCAGCCAAGAGGGCCCCGGGGGCTACACCTTC
CDR3 protein: CASSQEGPGGYTF

clone size: NA
V gene: TRBV20-1
J gene: TRBJ2-5
D gene: NA
CDR3 DNA: TGCAGTGCTAGCCGGACTTTTGAGCAAGAGACCCAGTACTTC
CDR3 protein: CSASRTFEQETQYF

clone size: NA
V gene: TRBV7-2
J gene: TRBJ2-6
D gene: NA
CDR3 DNA: TGTGCCAGCAGCCGCCTGCGACAGGCCGTAAGCTCTGGGGCCAACGTCCTGACTTTC
CDR3 protein: CASSRLRQAVSSGANVLTF

clone size: few
V gene: TRBV27
J gene: TRBJ2-4
D gene: NA
CDR3 DNA: TGTGCCAGCAGTTTATCGAGAGGCGCCAAAAACATTCAGTACTTC
CDR3 protein: CASSLSRGAKNIQYF

clone size: few
V gene: TRBV24-1
J gene: TRBJ2-1
D gene: TRBD2
CDR3 DNA: TGTGCCACCAGTTCGACCTTAGCGGGGGGAACGGGGAATGAGCAGTTCTTC
CDR3 protein: CATSSTLAGGTGNEQFF

clone size: few
V gene: TRBV12-3/TRBV12-4
J gene: TRBJ2-3
D gene: TRBD2
CDR3 DNA: TGTGCCAGCAGTGTGTGGCGGGGGATTGATACGCAGTATTTT
CDR3 protein: CASSVWRGIDTQYF

clone size: NA
V gene: TRBV27
J gene: TRBJ2-3
D gene: TRBD1
CDR3 DNA: TGTGCCAGCAGTGGACAGGGGCGACGGGCAGATACGCAGTATTTT
CDR3 protein: CASSGQGRRADTQYF

clone size: few
V gene: TRBV4-3
J gene: TRBJ2-1
D gene: NA
CDR3 DNA: TGCGCCAGCAGCCGCGCGAAACCGGGACTTTACTACAATGAGCAGTTCTTC
CDR3 protein: CASSRAKPGLYYNEQFF

clone size: NA
V gene: TRBV7-9
J gene: TRBJ2-1
D gene: NA
CDR3 DNA: TGTGCCAGCAGCTTCCGGGGAGCGTGGGAGCAGTTCTTC
CDR3 protein: CASSFRGAWEQFF

clone size: many
V gene: TRBV15
J gene: TRBJ1-5
D gene: NA
CDR3 DNA: TGTGCCACCAGCCCACAGGGACAGCCCCAGCATTTT
CDR3 protein: CATSPQGQPQHF